The 25 T cell receptor beta chains given below trace back to one sample, sequenced in a study of long-term antiretroviral therapy in people with HIV. Running of the v3.0 immunoSEQ assay took place at survey level. Repertoires were generated with immunoSEQ multiplex PCR, while TCRdb's copy carries only in-frame clones and drops some. The data show about 39,000 clones, approximately 85% seen once. Specimen: unsorted PBMCs, collected 3.1 years after starting antiretroviral therapy. Receptors were obtained from a woman aged 50 to 60 with HIV.

This sequence joins TRBV6-1 and TRBJ2-2; D gene uncertain. The CDR3 loop spans 10 amino acids. Germline V CDR1 and CDR2: MNHNS, SASEGT. Trimming took 4 bases from V and 8 from J, leaving 2 bases between them. The CDR3 nucleotides read TGTGCCAGCAGTGTGGGGGAGCTGTTTTTT. Its translation: CASSVGELFF.

This clone has just a few counts. The J gene is TRBJ1-5, the V gene TRBV4-3; no firm D call. Germline assignment: CDR1 LGHNA and CDR2 YSLEER. The ends were cut back, 0 bases at V and 2 bases at J, with 5 bases in the middle. This CDR3 has 14 amino acids. CDR3 residues: CASSQDRGNQPQHF. CDR3 nucleotide sequence: TGCGCCAGCAGCCAAGATCGGGGCAATCAGCCCCAGCATTTT.

The genes are TRBV5-8 and TRBJ1-6, with D hard to call. V was trimmed by 3 bases and J by 7 bases, leaving 11 bases between them. The CDR3 runs to 14 residues. Per germline, CDR1 SGHTS and CDR2 YDEGEE. As DNA, the CDR3 is TGTGCCAGCAGCTATCGGGCGGGGAATTCACCCCTCCACTTT. Its translation: CASSYRAGNSPLHF.

The chain recombines TRBV29-1 with TRBJ2-3; D call uncertain. CDR1 is SQVTM and CDR2 is ANQGSEA in the germline V gene. There are 13 residues in the CDR3. Trimming left V 7 bases short and J 3 bases short, with 14 bases between. Here the CDR3 reads CSARLRGTDTQYF. The CDR3 nucleotides are TGCAGCGCCAGATTACGAGGTACAGATACGCAGTATTTT.

This clone was counted between two and nine times. The gene calls are TRBV5-1 and TRBJ1-2, with 12 bases that match TRBD1. From germline, CDR1 is SGHRS and CDR2 YFSETQ. Trimming removed 5 bases from V and 7 bases from J; junction bases left unmatched: 9. The CDR3 totals 15 residues. The CDR3 loop reads CASRFTGQGAFGYTF. The CDR3 DNA sequence: TGCGCCAGCAGATTCACGGGACAGGGGGCCTTTGGCTACACCTTC.

The gene calls are TRBV7-9 and TRBJ2-7; D gene unclear. This CDR3 is 14 amino acids long. Germline CDR1 is SEHNR and CDR2 is FQNEAQ (reference sequence). V was cut by 1 base and J by 0 bases, with 7 bases left in between. The CDR3 DNA follows: TGTGCCAGCAGCTTAGGGATGGCCTCCTACGAGCAGTACTTC. Its translation: CASSLGMASYEQYF.

A remark on this clone: An end of the junction does not agree with germline; a read error may underlie this. The chain uses TRBV7-7 and TRBJ2-3; D is unclear. The CDR3 contains 13 residues. The V gene's germline CDR1 is SSHAT and CDR2 FNYEAQ (reference sequence). Here the CDR3 DNA reads TGTGCTAGCAGCTGGACCGCATCAGATACGCAGTATTTT. This encodes CASSWTASDTQYF.

J is TRBJ2-3 and V is TRBV5-1; TRBD2 matches at 12 bases. The CDR3 extends over 19 amino acids. Germline loops: CDR1 SGHRS, CDR2 YFSETQ. V was pared by 1 base and J by 1 base, with 10 bases of the junction left unmatched. The CDR3 reads CASSLRLAGGIVGTDTQYF. CDR3 nucleotide sequence: TGCGCCAGCAGCTTGCGGCTAGCGGGGGGGATAGTTGGCACAGATACGCAGTATTTT.

The chain carries TRBV9 and TRBJ2-1, with 10 bases lining up with TRBD2. From germline, CDR1 is SGDLS and CDR2 YYNGEE. Unmatched junction bases numbered 5, after V lost 0 bases and J lost 8 bases. This CDR3 has 15 amino acids. CDR3 nucleotide sequence: TGTGCCAGCAGCGTAGATGGGACTAGCGAAGATGAGCAGTTCTTC. Its protein product is CASSVDGTSEDEQFF.

The chain employs TRBV5-6 and TRBJ1-5; tentatively, D is TRBD1 (5 bases). The CDR3 is made up of 14 amino acids. Germline CDR1 is SGHDT and CDR2 is YYEEEE. V dropped 0 bases and J dropped 4 bases, with 8 bases sitting between them. As DNA, the CDR3 is TGTGCCAGCAGCTTGGGCAGGGCGAATCAGCCCCAGCATTTT. The encoded protein is CASSLGRANQPQHF.

The rearrangement joins TRBV7-9 to TRBJ1-2, with no clear D. The CDR3 is 14 amino acids. Germline lookup yields CDR1 SEHNR and CDR2 FQNEAQ (reference sequence). V dropped 3 bases and J dropped 4 bases, with 12 bases sitting between them. CDR3 DNA: TGTGCCAGCAGCTTCCCTCCTCCGGGCTATGGCTACACCTTC. This translates into CASSFPPPGYGYTF.

V is TRBV6-6 and J is TRBJ2-7; 8 positions match TRBD1. The germline V gene has CDR1 MNHNY and CDR2 SVGAGI (reference sequence). V lost 3 bases and J lost 2; bases outside the gene matches: 3. This CDR3 comprises 14 residues. The CDR3 region is CASSYQTGAYEQYF. CDR3 nucleotide sequence: TGTGCCAGCAGTTATCAGACAGGGGCCTACGAGCAGTACTTC.

This chain connects TRBV2 to TRBJ2-3; D remains ambiguous. This CDR3 has 13 residues. Germline V gene sequence: CDR1 SNHLY, CDR2 FYNNEI. The V end was cut by 2 bases, the J end by 8 bases, with 11 bases between. The DNA for the CDR3 is TGTGCCAGCAGTGAACACTGGCAAGGTACGCAGTATTTT. Residues: CASSEHWQGTQYF.

The V and J genes are TRBV18 and TRBJ2-6, with a weak D call TRBD1 (5 bases). The CDR3 is 19 amino acids. Trimming pared 6 bases from V and 0 bases from J, leaving 21 bases between. CDR1 and CDR2 (germline): KGHSH, LQKENI. The CDR3 region is CASSPRPQGPSSGANVLTF. The DNA of the CDR3 is TGTGCCAGCTCGCCCCGCCCCCAGGGCCCCAGCTCTGGGGCCAACGTCCTGACTTTC.

The chain has TRBV7-3 and TRBJ2-3; D is uncertain. Trimming removed 5 bases at V and 2 bases at J, with 5 bases between. CDR3 size: 12 residues. The germline gives CDR1 SGHTA, CDR2 FQGTGA. The CDR3 nucleotides read TGTGCCAGCAGCCCCTCCACAGATACGCAGTATTTT. The encoded protein is CASSPSTDTQYF.

This chain links TRBV19 with TRBJ1-2; 8 bases map to TRBD1. The germline V gene encodes CDR1 LNHDA and CDR2 SQIVND (reference sequence). Trimming at V came to 3 bases and at J to 7 bases, leaving 4 bases not matched to a gene. The CDR3 sequence is 13 residues long. The CDR3 region has the DNA TGTGCCAGTAGTATTAGACAGGGGAGTGGCTACACCTTC. The encoded protein is CASSIRQGSGYTF.

V and J are TRBV9 and TRBJ1-6, with 8 bases aligning to TRBD1. V lost 4 bases to trimming and J lost 4 bases; unmatched junction nucleotides: 4. This CDR3 comprises 15 residues. Per germline, CDR1 SGDLS and CDR2 YYNGEE. CDR3 sequence reads: CASSLGQDYNSPLHF. The CDR3 DNA is TGTGCCAGCAGCCTGGGACAGGATTATAATTCACCCCTCCACTTT.

The rearrangement uses TRBV19 and TRBJ2-6, with D unclear. Per germline, CDR1 LNHDA and CDR2 SQIVND (reference sequence). V gave up 6 bases and J gave up 0 bases, with 0 bases separating them. The CDR3 extends over 12 amino acids. The CDR3 DNA reads as TGTGCCAGTAGCTCTGGGGCCAACGTCCTGACTTTC. Its protein is CASSSGANVLTF.

The chain is built from TRBV19 and TRBJ1-3; TRBD1 matches 7 bases. The J segment lost 4 bases and the V segment lost 4 bases, leaving 10 bases of the junction unmatched. CDR1 is LNHDA, CDR2 SQIVND, per germline (reference sequence). This CDR3 is 16 amino acids long. CDR3: CASSTLTYRGGNTIYF. The CDR3 region has the DNA TGTGCCAGTAGTACCCTCACCTACAGGGGAGGAAACACCATATATTTT.

CDR3 bases: TGTGCCAGCAGTTACTCGCGGACAGCTACTTATTCAGCTTTCTTT. Residues: CASSYSRTATYSAFF. The V and J genes are TRBV6-5 and TRBJ1-1, with D possibly matching TRBD1 (6 bases). This CDR3 is 15 amino acids long. Germline values: CDR1 MNHEY, CDR2 SVGAGI. The V and J ends lost 0 bases and 10 bases respectively, with 18 bases between them.

V usage is TRBV5-4 and J usage is TRBJ1-1; tentative D call: TRBD1 (5 bases). The germline V gene encodes CDR1 SGHNT and CDR2 YYREEE (reference sequence). This CDR3 spans 13 amino acids. Trimming took 4 bases from V and 6 from J, leaving 13 bases between them. The CDR3 here is CASSGQGFPEAFF. The CDR3 region has the DNA TGTGCCAGCAGCGGCCAGGGATTCCCTGAAGCTTTCTTT. Supplemented by reference TRBV5-4 and TRBJ1-1, the full variable domain reads ETGVTQSPTHLIKTRGQQVTLRCSSQSGHNTVSWYQQALGQGPQFIFQYYREEENGRGNFPPRFSGLQFPNYSSELNVNALELDDSALYLCASSGQGFPEAFFGQGTRLTVV.

The J gene is TRBJ2-7, the V gene TRBV15, with D unresolved. Germline CDR1 LNHNV, CDR2 YYDKDF (reference sequence). The CDR3 covers 14 residues. V shed 5 bases and J shed 6 bases, with 17 bases lying between them. The CDR3 DNA is TGTGCCACCAGCGAGAAAACCGAGGTAGCCGAGCAGTACTTC. Translated, it gives CATSEKTEVAEQYF. The whole variable domain, remainder taken from reference TRBV15 and TRBJ2-7, is DAMVIQNPRYQVTQFGKPVTLSCSQTLNHNVMYWYQQKSSQAPKLLFHYYDKDFNNEADTPDNFQSRRPNTSFCFLDIRSPGLGDTAMYLCATSEKTEVAEQYFGPGTRLTVT.

CDR3 bases: TGTGCCAGCAGCTTAGGAGCCAGCGAGCAGTACTTC. It translates to CASSLGASEQYF. The chain links TRBV11-1 to TRBJ2-7, with unresolved D. This CDR3 is 12 amino acids long. Germline assignment: CDR1 SGHAT and CDR2 FQDESV (reference sequence). The germline V and J ends were trimmed by 1 base and 6 bases, with 7 bases remaining between them. The complete variable domain, with remaining parts taken from reference TRBV11-1 and TRBJ2-7, reads EAEVAQSPRYKITEKSQAVAFWCDPISGHATLYWYRQILGQGPELLVQFQDESVVDDSQLPKDRFSAERLKGVDSTLKIQPAELGDSAMYLCASSLGASEQYFGPGTRLTVT.

V usage is TRBV6-1 and J usage is TRBJ2-5, with D possibly being TRBD1 (6 bases). V was trimmed by 4 bases and J by 5 bases, leaving 14 bases between them. This CDR3 is 14 amino acids long. Looked up from germline, CDR1 is MNHNS and CDR2 is SASEGT. The CDR3 bases are TGTGCCAGCAGTGCACAGGGTACAGCCGAGACCCAGTACTTC. It yields the protein CASSAQGTAETQYF.

The V and J genes are TRBV4-3 and TRBJ2-7; weak D call: TRBD1 (6 bases). Germline V gene lookup returns CDR1 LGHNA and CDR2 YSLEER. V lost 0 bases and J lost 4, with 13 bases in between. The CDR3 is 15 amino acids. The CDR3 loop is CASSQEAGASYEQYF. DNA for the CDR3: TGCGCCAGCAGCCAAGAAGCAGGGGCCTCGTACGAGCAGTACTTC.